This T cell receptor (beta chain) comes out of a study of cytotoxic CD8 clonotypes in ibrutinib-treated CLL. The trim removed 6 bases at V and 6 bases at J, leaving 14 bases unmatched. This CDR3 comprises 15 residues. Germline V CDR1 and CDR2: MDHEN, SYDVKM. Depth targeted 1 in 200,000 to 1 in 1 million T cells, averaging approximately 9.9x coverage per clonotype. Sequenced by immunoSEQ multiplex PCR; TCRdb stores in-frame clones only, minus some. The repertoire holds fewer than 200,000 clones, with 84% as singletons. This sample comprised PBMCs, obtained after 24 months of ibrutinib treatment. The TCR comes from a human donor with chronic lymphocytic leukemia. The chain links TRBV28 to TRBJ2-7; 7 positions match TRBD1. The CDR3 sequence: CASRARGQGSVEQYF. CDR3 bases: TGTGCCAGCAGGGCGAGGGGGCAGGGGAGCGTCGAGCAGTACTTC.